This T cell receptor (beta chain) was documented in a study of identical twins. One entry per CDR3 protein results from TCRdb running MiXCR on the 5' RACE reads. The sample shows fewer than 500,000 distinct CDR3 sequences, 20% to 30% of them seen only once. This CDR3 has 14 amino acids. Germline lookup yields CDR1 SGDLS and CDR2 YYNGEE. The trim removed 3 bases at V and 7 bases at J, leaving 10 bases unmatched. These data also formed part of another study, on T cells expressing NK-cell markers.

The clonotype comes from a woman between 18 and 29 years old in good health. The chain carries TRBV9 and TRBJ2-7; the match to TRBD2 covers 7 bases. The sample taken for sequencing was CD4+ T cells sorted from blood. CDR3: CASSAGGGVWEQYF. Here the CDR3 DNA reads TGTGCCAGCAGCGCGGGGGGAGGGGTTTGGGAGCAGTACTTC.